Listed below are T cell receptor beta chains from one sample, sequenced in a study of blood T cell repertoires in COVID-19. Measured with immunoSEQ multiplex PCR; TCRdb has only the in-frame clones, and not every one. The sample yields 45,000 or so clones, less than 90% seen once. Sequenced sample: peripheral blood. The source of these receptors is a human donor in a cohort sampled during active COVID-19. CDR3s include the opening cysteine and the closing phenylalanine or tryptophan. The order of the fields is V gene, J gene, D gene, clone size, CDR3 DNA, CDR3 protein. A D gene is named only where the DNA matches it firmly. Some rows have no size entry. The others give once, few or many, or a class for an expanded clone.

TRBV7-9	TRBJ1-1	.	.	TGTGCCAGCAGCTTACCTCAGGGGTTTTTGGAAGCTTTCTTT	CASSLPQGFLEAFF
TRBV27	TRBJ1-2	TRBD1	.	TGTGCCAGTCGGGTAGACAGGGGGCAGAATGGCTACACCTTC	CASRVDRGQNGYTF
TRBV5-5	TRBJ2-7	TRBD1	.	TGTGCCAGCAGCTTATGGGCCGAGACAGGGAACTTC	CASSLWAETGNF
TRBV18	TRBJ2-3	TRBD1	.	TGTGCCAGCTCACCACCTAGGGCAGGGACAGGTGAAGATACGCAGTATTTT	CASSPPRAGTGEDTQYF
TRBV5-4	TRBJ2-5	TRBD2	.	TGTGCCAGCAGCTTCAAGCGGGGGGATCAAGAGACCCAGTACTTC	CASSFKRGDQETQYF
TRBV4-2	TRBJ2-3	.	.	TGTGCCAGCAGCCAAGCAGGGCGGGACACAGATACGCAGTATTTT	CASSQAGRDTDTQYF
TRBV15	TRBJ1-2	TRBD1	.	TGTGCCACCAGCTTACAGGGGAGGAGCGGCTACACCTTC	CATSLQGRSGYTF
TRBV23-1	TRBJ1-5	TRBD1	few	TGCGCCAGCAGCCTCGCCCCTGGGACAGGGGGCAATCAGCCCCAGCATTTT	CASSLAPGTGGNQPQHF
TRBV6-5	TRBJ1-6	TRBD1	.	TGTGCCAGCAGGGGGGACAGGGCCTATAATTCACCCCTCCACTTT	CASRGDRAYNSPLHF
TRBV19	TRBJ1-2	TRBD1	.	TGTGCCAGTAGTCGGGACAGAGCTAACTATGGCTACACCTTC	CASSRDRANYGYTF
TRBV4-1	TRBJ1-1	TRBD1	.	TGCGCCAGCAGCCTTTACCAGGGGGTCGGGAACACTGAAGCTTTCTTT	CASSLYQGVGNTEAFF
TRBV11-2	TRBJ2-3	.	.	TGTGCCAGCAGCTACAATCCGGGACTCCCCACAGATACGCAGTATTTT	CASSYNPGLPTDTQYF
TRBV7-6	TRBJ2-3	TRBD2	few	TGTGCCAGCAGCCCCCTAGCGGGGGGAAATACGCAGTATTTT	CASSPLAGGNTQYF
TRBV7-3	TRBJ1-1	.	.	TGTGCCAGCAGCGTCAGGGTAGGGGAGAACACTGAAGCTTTCTTT	CASSVRVGENTEAFF
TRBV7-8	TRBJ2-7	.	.	TGTGCCAGCAGCTCCCCCGGGTACGAGCAGTACTTC	CASSSPGYEQYF
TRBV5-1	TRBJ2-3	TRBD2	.	TGCGCCAGCAGCGGGGAGGGAGATACGCAGTATTTT	CASSGEGDTQYF
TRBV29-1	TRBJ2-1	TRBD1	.	TGCAGCGCGGGACAGGGTAGGTATGAGCAGTTCTTC	CSAGQGRYEQFF
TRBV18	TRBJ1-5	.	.	TGTGCCAGCTCACCCGCGGATAATCAGCCCCAGCATTTT	CASSPADNQPQHF
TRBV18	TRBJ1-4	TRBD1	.	TGTGCCAGCTCAGTGGGCAGGGGGAATGAAAAACTGTTTTTT	CASSVGRGNEKLFF
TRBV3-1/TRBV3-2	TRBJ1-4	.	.	TGTGCCAGCAGCCAAGATGGGTTCGGGGGGTTGAATAATGAAAAACTGTTTTTT	CASSQDGFGGLNNEKLFF
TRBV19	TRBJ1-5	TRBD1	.	TGTGCCAGTAGTAGTCAGGGACAGATTAGCAATCAGCCCCAGCATTTT	CASSSQGQISNQPQHF
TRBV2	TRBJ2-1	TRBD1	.	TGTGCCAGCAGTGGGACCGGGACAGGGTTCGGCAATGAGCAGTTCTTC	CASSGTGTGFGNEQFF
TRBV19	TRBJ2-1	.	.	TGTGCCAGTAGTATAGCGAGGTCCCAAATGAATGAGCAGTTCTTC	CASSIARSQMNEQFF
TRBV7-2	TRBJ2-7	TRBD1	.	TGTGCCAGCAGCCCCCGGGACAGGAGCGGGTCCTACGAGCAGTACTTC	CASSPRDRSGSYEQYF
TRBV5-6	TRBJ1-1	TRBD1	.	TGTGCCAGCAGTTTTGCCCCGGGACAGTCTTACACTGAAGCTTTCTTT	CASSFAPGQSYTEAFF
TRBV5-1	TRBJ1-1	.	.	TGCGCCAGCAGCTTCCAATCGACAGTCAACACTGAAGCTTTCTTT	CASSFQSTVNTEAFF
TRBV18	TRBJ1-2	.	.	TGTGCCAGCTCACCAACAATGGACAGAAACTATGGCTACACCTTC	CASSPTMDRNYGYTF
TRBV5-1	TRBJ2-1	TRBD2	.	TGCGCCAGCAGCTTAGAGCTAGCGGGGGGGTACAATGAGCAGTTCTTC	CASSLELAGGYNEQFF
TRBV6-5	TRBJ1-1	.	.	TGTGCCAGCAGTTACTCTGGGCCCACGCGGGGGGCTTTCTTT	CASSYSGPTRGAFF
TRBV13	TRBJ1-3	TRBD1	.	TGTGCCAGCGCGACAGGGGCTTCGGTCAGACACACCATATATTTT	CASATGASVRHTIYF
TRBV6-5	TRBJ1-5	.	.	TGTGCCAGCAGGGACGGAGGACCGAACAATCAGCCCCAGCATTTT	CASRDGGPNNQPQHF
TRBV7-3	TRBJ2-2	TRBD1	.	TGTGCCAGCAGCCAGACAGGTGGACAGGGTGGGCCCGGGGAGCTGTTTTTT	CASSQTGGQGGPGELFF
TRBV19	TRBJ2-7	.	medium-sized	TGTGCCAGTGGCCACAGGGTGTCGGACGAGCAGTACTTC	CASGHRVSDEQYF
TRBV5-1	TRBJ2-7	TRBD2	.	TGCGCCAGCAGCTTGACCACTAGCGGCAACTACGAGCAGTACTTC	CASSLTTSGNYEQYF
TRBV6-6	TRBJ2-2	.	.	TGTGCCAGCAGTTTAGAACTTCTCACCGGGGAGCTGTTTTTT	CASSLELLTGELFF
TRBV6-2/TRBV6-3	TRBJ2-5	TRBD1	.	TGTGCCAGCAGTAAACAGGGGGCTGGTTCAGAGACCCAGTACTTC	CASSKQGAGSETQYF
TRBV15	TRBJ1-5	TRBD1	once	TGTGCCACCAGCTGGGACAGGGGCAATCAGCCCCAGCATTTT	CATSWDRGNQPQHF
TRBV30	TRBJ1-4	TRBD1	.	TGTGCCTGGGCTCTCGGACAGGGGGAGGCTAATGAAAAACTGTTTTTT	CAWALGQGEANEKLFF
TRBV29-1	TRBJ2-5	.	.	TGCAGCGTTACAGCCTACCAAGAGACCCAGTACTTC	CSVTAYQETQYF
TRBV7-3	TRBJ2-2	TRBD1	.	TGTGCCTCCCGACAGGGGGCTCAAGGGACCGGGGAGCTGTTTTTT	CASRQGAQGTGELFF
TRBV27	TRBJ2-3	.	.	TGTGCCAGCAGCATCCATGGCGGGCAGAGCACAGATACGCAGTATTTT	CASSIHGGQSTDTQYF
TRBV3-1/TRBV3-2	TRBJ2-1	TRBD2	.	TGTGCCAGCAACCGGGCTAGCGGGGTAGATGAGCAGTTCTTC	CASNRASGVDEQFF
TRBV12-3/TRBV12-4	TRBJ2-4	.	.	TGTGCCAGCACCTCGACAGAAAACATTCAGTACTTC	CASTSTENIQYF
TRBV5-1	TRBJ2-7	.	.	TGCGCCAGCAGCTTGGAGAGCTCCTACGAGCAGTACTTC	CASSLESSYEQYF
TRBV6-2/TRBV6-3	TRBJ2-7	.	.	TGTGCCAGCAGTTACGCGGGCCTTACCTACGAGCAGTACTTC	CASSYAGLTYEQYF
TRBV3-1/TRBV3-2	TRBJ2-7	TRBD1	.	TGTGCCAGCAGCCCAGGGGGACAGTTCTACGAGCAGTACTTC	CASSPGGQFYEQYF
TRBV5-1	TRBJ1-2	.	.	TGCGCCAGCATGGGGCAGGGGTCCTATACCGGTTATGGCTACACCTTC	CASMGQGSYTGYGYTF
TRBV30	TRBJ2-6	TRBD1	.	TGTGCCTGGGACAGGGCCGGGGCCAACGTCCTGACTTTC	CAWDRAGANVLTF
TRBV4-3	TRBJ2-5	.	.	TGCGCCAGCAGCCAAGACAGTGGGCACGGAGAGACCCAGTACTTC	CASSQDSGHGETQYF
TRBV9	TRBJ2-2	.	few	TGTGCCAGCAGCGCGAGCGCTGCGAACCCGACGGGGGAGCTGTTTTTT	CASSASAANPTGELFF
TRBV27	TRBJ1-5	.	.	TGTGCCAGCAGTACTCAGGGGATTGGAAATCAGCCCCAGCATTTT	CASSTQGIGNQPQHF
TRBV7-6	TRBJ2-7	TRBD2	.	TGTGCCAGCAGCTTAGATTCCCTAGCGGGTCACGAGCAGTACTTC	CASSLDSLAGHEQYF
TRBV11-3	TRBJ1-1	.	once	TGTGCCAGCAGCTCGGGAGTGGCAACTGAAGCTTTCTTT	CASSSGVATEAFF